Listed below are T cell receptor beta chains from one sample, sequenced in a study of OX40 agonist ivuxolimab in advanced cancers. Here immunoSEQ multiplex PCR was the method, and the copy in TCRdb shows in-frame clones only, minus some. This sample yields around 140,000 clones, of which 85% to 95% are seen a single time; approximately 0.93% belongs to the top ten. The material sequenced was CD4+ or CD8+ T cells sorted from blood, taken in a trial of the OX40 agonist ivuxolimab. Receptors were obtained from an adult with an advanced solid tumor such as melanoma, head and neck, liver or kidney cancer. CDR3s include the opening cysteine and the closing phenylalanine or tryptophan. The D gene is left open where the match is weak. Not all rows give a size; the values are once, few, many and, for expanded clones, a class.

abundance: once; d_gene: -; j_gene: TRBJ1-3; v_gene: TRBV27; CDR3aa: CASSPGRNTIYF; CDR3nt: TGTGCCAGCAGCCCTGGACGGAACACCATATATTTT
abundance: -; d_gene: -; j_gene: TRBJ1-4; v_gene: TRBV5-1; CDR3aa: CASTRGGSEKLFF; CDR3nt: TGCGCCAGCACCCGGGGGGGCTCTGAAAAACTGTTTTTT
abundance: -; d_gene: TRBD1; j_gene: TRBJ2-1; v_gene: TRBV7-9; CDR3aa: CASSLVRGRLSEYNEQFF; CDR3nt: TGTGCCAGCAGCTTAGTTAGGGGGCGGCTCTCGGAGTACAATGAGCAGTTCTTC
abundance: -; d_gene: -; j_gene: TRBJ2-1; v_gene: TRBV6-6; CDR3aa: CASSFAGRINEQFF; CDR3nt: TGTGCCAGCAGTTTCGCCGGACGGATCAATGAGCAGTTCTTC
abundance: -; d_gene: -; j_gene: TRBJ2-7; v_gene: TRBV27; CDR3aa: CASSLIWHSSYEQYF; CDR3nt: TGTGCCAGCAGTTTAATCTGGCATAGCTCCTACGAGCAGTACTTC
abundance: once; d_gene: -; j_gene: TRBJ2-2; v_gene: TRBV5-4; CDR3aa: CASSLMSNTGELFF; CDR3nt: TGTGCCAGCAGCTTGATGTCGAACACCGGGGAGCTGTTTTTT
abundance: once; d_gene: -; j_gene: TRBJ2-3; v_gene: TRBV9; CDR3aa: CASSVGTADTQYF; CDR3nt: TGTGCCAGCAGCGTAGGGACGGCGGATACGCAGTATTTT
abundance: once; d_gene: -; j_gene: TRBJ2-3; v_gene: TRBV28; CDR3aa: CASSLPTGWEGTDTQYF; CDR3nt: TGTGCCAGCAGTTTACCTACAGGGTGGGAAGGCACAGATACGCAGTATTTT
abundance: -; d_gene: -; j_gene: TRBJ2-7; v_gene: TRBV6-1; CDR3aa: CASSKPGGPKQYF; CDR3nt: TGTGCCAGCAGTAAGCCCGGAGGGCCTAAGCAGTACTTC
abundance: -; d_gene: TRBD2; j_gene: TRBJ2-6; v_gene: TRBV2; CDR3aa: CARGLAVSGANVLTF; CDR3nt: TGTGCCAGGGGACTAGCGGTATCTGGGGCCAACGTCCTGACTTTC
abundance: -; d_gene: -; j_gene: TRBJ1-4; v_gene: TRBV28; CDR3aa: CASSLSPGRGGNEKLFF; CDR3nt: TGTGCCAGCAGTTTAAGCCCAGGGCGGGGCGGTAATGAAAAACTGTTTTTT
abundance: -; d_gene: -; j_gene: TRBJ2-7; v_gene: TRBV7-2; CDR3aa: CASSYQAPSYEQYF; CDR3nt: TGTGCCAGCAGCTATCAGGCCCCCTCCTACGAGCAGTACTTC
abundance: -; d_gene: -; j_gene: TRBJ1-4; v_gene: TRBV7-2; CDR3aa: CASSLRSTNEKLFF; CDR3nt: TGTGCCAGCAGCTTAAGGTCAACTAATGAAAAACTGTTTTTT
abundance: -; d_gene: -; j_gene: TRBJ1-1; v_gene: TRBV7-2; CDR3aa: CASSFGSAEPEAFF; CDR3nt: TGTGCCAGCAGCTTTGGGTCGGCGGAGCCAGAAGCTTTCTTT
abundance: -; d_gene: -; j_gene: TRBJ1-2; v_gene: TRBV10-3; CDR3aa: CAISRNEGHPSYGYTF; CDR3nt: TGTGCCATCAGCAGAAATGAGGGACACCCCAGCTATGGCTACACCTTC
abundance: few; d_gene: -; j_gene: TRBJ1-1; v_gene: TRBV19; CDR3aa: CASSVVPNTEAFF; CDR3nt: TGTGCCAGTAGTGTAGTGCCGAACACTGAAGCTTTCTTT
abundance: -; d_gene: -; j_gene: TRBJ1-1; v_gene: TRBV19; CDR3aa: CASSVGALRNTEAFF; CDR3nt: TGTGCCAGTAGTGTGGGGGCTTTGAGGAACACTGAAGCTTTCTTT
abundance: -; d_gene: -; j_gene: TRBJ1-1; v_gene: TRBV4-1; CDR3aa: CASSQVPAAMNTEAFF; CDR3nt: TGCGCCAGCAGCCAAGTACCGGCAGCGATGAACACTGAAGCTTTCTTT
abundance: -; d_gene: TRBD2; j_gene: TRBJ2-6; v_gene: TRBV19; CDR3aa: CASSMTSGPAGANVLTF; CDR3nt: TGTGCCAGTAGTATGACTAGCGGACCAGCTGGGGCCAACGTCCTGACTTTC
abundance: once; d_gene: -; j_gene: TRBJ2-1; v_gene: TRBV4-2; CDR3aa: CASTGRGFDTYNEQFF; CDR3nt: TGTGCCAGCACGGGGCGGGGCTTCGATACCTACAATGAGCAGTTCTTC
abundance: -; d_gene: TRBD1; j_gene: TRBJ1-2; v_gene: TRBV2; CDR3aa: CASSEALGTGRDGYTF; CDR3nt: TGTGCCAGCAGTGAAGCGCTGGGGACAGGGAGGGATGGCTACACCTTC
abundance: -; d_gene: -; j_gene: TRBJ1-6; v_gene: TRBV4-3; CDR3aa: CASSQDPGAWGYNSPLHF; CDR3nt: TGCGCCAGCAGCCAAGATCCTGGGGCCTGGGGTTATAATTCACCCCTCCACTTT
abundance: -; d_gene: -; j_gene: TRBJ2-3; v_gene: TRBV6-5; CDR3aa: CASSPSGGTDTQYF; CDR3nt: TGTGCCAGCAGTCCGTCGGGCGGCACAGATACGCAGTATTTT
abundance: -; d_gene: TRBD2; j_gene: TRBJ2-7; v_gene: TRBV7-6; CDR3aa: CASSFTSGSSYEQYF; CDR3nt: TGTGCCAGCAGCTTCACTAGCGGGAGTTCCTACGAGCAGTACTTC
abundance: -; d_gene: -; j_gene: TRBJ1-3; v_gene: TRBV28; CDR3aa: CASSFEAGNTIYF; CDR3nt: TGTGCCAGCAGTTTTGAGGCTGGAAACACCATATATTTT
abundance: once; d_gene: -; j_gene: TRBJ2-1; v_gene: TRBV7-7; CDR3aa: CASSLNQGPTSYNEQFF; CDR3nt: TGTGCTAGCAGCTTAAATCAGGGCCCAACGTCGTACAATGAGCAGTTCTTC
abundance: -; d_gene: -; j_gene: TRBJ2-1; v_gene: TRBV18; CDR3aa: CASSGGAGGSYNEQFF; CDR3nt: TGTGCCAGCTCGGGGGGCGCAGGGGGCTCCTACAATGAGCAGTTCTTC
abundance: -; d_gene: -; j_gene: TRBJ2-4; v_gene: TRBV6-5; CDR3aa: CASSLSGPAKNIQYF; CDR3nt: TGTGCCAGCAGTTTATCAGGGCCCGCCAAAAACATTCAGTACTTC
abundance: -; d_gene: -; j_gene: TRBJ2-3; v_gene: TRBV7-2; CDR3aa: CASSLQITDTQYF; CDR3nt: TGTGCCAGCAGCTTACAGATCACAGATACGCAGTATTTT
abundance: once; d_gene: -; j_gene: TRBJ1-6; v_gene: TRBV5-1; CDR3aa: CASSLEGSPLHF; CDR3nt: TGCGCCAGCAGCTTGGAGGGTTCACCCCTCCACTTT
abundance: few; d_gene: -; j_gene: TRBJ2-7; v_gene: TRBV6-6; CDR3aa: CASSPGQTYEQYF; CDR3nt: TGTGCCAGCAGTCCGGGCCAGACCTACGAGCAGTACTTC
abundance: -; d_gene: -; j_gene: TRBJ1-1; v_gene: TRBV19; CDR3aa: CASSIDWANRAFF; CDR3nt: TGTGCCAGTAGTATAGATTGGGCGAACCGAGCTTTCTTT
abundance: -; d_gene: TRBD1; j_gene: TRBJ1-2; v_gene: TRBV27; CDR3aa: CASSKDRDTGYGYTF; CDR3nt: TGTGCCAGCAGTAAAGACAGGGATACGGGGTATGGCTACACCTTC
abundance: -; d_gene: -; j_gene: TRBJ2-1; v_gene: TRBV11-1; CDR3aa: CASTGPRAGSHYNEQFF; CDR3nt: TGTGCCAGCACCGGCCCGCGGGCGGGATCGCACTACAATGAGCAGTTCTTC
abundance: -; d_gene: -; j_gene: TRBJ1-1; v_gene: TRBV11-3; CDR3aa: CASSARGRTEAFF; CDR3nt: TGTGCCAGCAGCGCCAGGGGACGGACTGAAGCTTTCTTT
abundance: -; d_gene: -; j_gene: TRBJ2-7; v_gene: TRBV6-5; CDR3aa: CASSPGGFGEQYF; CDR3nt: TGTGCCAGCAGTCCCGGGGGTTTTGGGGAGCAGTACTTC
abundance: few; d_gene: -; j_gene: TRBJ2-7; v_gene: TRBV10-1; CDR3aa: CASSGGSLEQYF; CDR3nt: TGCGCCAGCAGTGGTGGAAGCCTCGAGCAGTACTTC
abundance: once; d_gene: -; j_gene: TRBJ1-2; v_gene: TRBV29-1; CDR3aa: CSVTIQGGFYGYTF; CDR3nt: TGCAGCGTCACGATACAGGGAGGTTTCTATGGCTACACCTTC
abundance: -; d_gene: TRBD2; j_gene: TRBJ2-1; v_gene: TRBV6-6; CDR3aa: CASWGGRAPNEQFF; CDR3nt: TGTGCCAGCTGGGGGGGGAGGGCCCCCAATGAGCAGTTCTTC
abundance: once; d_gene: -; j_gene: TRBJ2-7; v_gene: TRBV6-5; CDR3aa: CASSRYEQYF; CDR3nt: TGTGCCAGCAGTCGTTACGAGCAGTACTTC
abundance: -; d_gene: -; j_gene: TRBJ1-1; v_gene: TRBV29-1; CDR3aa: CSVSPTRGLNTEAFF; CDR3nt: TGCAGCGTTTCCCCGACCCGGGGATTGAACACTGAAGCTTTCTTT
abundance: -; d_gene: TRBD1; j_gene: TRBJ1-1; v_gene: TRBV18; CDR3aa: CASSPVNTGGSEAFF; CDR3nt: TGTGCCAGCTCACCCGTCAACACAGGGGGCTCTGAAGCTTTCTTT
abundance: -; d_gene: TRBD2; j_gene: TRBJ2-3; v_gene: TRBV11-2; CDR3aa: CASSLRRAGGVTDTQYF; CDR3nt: TGTGCCAGCAGCTTGAGACGGGCGGGGGGCGTAACAGATACGCAGTATTTT
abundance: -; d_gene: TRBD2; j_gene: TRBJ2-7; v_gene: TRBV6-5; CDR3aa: CASSLGGSGGYEQYF; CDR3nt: TGTGCCAGCAGTTTGGGCGGAAGCGGGGGCTACGAGCAGTACTTC
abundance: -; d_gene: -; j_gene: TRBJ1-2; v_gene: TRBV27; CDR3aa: CASSFSGKGGYTF; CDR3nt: TGTGCCAGCAGTTTTTCGGGAAAGGGGGGCTACACCTTC
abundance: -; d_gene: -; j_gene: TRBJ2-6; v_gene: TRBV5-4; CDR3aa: CASSLAADSGANVLTF; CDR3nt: TGTGCCAGCAGCTTGGCCGCAGACTCTGGGGCCAACGTCCTGACTTTC
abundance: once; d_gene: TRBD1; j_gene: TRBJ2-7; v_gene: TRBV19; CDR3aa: CASSMGQTVEQYF; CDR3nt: TGTGCCAGTAGTATGGGACAGACCGTCGAGCAGTACTTC
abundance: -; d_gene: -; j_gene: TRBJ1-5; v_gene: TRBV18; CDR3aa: CASSPGENQPQHF; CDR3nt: TGTGCCAGCTCACCGGGGGAGAATCAGCCCCAGCATTTT
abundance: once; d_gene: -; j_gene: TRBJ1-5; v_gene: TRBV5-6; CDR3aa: CAVPSRDKKRNGNQPQHF; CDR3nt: TGTGCCGTCCCTAGCCGGGACAAAAAAAGGAATGGCAATCAGCCCCAGCATTTT
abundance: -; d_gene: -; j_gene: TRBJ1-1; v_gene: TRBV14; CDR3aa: CASSANRQNTEAFF; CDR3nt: TGTGCCAGCAGCGCCAATAGACAGAACACTGAAGCTTTCTTT
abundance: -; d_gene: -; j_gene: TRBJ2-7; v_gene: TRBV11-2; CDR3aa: CASSPRGNEQYF; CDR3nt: TGTGCCAGCAGCCCCCGGGGAAACGAGCAGTACTTC
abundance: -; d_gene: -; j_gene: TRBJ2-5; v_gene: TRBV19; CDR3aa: CASSTPAGRRSEETQYF; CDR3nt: TGTGCCAGTAGTACGCCGGCCGGAAGACGCTCCGAAGAGACCCAGTACTTC
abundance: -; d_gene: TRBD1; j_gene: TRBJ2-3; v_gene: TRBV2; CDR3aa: CASSEGQLRGYSDTQYF; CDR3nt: TGTGCCAGCAGTGAGGGACAGCTGAGGGGTTATTCAGATACGCAGTATTTT
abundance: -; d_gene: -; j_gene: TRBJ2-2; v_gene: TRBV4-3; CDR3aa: CASSQDRGRSVYLNTGELFF; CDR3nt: TGCGCCAGCAGCCAAGATCGGGGGAGGTCGGTGTACCTAAACACCGGGGAGCTGTTTTTT